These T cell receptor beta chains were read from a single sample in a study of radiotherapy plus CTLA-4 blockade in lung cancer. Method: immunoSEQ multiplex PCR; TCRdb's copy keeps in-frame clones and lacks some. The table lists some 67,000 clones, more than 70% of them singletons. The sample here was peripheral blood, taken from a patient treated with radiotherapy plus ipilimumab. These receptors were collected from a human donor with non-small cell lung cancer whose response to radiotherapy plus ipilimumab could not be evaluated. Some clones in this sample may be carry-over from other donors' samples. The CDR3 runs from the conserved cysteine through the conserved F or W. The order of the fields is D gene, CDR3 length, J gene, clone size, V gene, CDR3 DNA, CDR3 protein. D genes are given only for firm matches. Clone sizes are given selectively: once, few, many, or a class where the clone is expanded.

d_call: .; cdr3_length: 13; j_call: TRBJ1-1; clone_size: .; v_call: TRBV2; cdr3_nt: TGTGCCAGCACACCGGGATTGAACACTGAAGCTTTCTTT; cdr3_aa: CASTPGLNTEAFF
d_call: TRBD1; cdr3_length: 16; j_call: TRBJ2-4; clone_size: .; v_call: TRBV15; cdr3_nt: TGTGCCACCAGAGCTGGGGCAGGGGGCGCCAAAAACATTCAGTACTTC; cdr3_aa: CATRAGAGGAKNIQYF
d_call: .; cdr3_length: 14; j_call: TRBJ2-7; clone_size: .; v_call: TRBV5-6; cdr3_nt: TGTGCCAGCAGCCGCGGGACGGAACCCAACGAGCAGTACTTC; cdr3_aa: CASSRGTEPNEQYF
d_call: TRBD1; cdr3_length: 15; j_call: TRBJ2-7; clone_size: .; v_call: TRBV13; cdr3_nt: TGTGCCAGCAGCTCTGGAGGGACAGGAAAATACGAGCAGTACTTC; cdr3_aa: CASSSGGTGKYEQYF
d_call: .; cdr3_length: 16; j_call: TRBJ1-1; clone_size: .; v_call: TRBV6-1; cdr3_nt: TGTGCCAGCAGTGAAGTCAACAGCCCAATGAACACTGAAGCTTTCTTT; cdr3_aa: CASSEVNSPMNTEAFF
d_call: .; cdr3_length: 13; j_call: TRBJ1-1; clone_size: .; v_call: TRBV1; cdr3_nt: TGCACCAGCAGCCGAACAGGGGGCTCGCAAGCTTTCTTT; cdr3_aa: CTSSRTGGSQAFF
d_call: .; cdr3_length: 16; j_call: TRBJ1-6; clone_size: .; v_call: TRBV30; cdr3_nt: TGTGCCTGGAGTCGTATCCGGGGCTCCTATAATTCACCCCTCCACTTT; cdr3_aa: CAWSRIRGSYNSPLHF
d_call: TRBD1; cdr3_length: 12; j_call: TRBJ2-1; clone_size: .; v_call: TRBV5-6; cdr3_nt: TGTGCCAGCAGCTGGGACAGTAATGAGCAGTTCTTC; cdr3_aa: CASSWDSNEQFF
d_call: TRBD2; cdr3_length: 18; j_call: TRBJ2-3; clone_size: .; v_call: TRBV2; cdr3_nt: TGTGCCAGCAGAGCCGGACTAGCGCGGATCGGAGACACAGATACGCAGTATTTT; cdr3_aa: CASRAGLARIGDTDTQYF
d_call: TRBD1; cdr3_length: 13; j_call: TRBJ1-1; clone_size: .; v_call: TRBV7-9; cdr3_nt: TGTGCCAGCAGCCACGACAGGGACCCTGAAGCTTTCTTT; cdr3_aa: CASSHDRDPEAFF
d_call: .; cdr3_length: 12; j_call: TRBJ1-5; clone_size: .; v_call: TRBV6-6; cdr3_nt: TGTGCCAGCGACACCCGCAATCAGCCCCAGCATTTT; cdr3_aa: CASDTRNQPQHF
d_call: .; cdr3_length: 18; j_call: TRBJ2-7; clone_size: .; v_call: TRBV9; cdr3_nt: TGTGCCAGCAGCGTAGATTTAGGGGTAACAGGGACATCCTACGAGCAGTACTTC; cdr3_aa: CASSVDLGVTGTSYEQYF
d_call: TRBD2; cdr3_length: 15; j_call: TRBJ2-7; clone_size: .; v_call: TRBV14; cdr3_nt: TGTGCCAGCAGCCAAGTAGCGGGGGGGTCCTACGAGCAGTACTTC; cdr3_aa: CASSQVAGGSYEQYF
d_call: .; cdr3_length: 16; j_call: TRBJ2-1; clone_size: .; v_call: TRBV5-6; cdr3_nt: TGTGCCAGCAGCTTGGTGGATTCTAGCTCCTACAATGGGCAGTTCTTC; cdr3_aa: CASSLVDSSSYNGQFF
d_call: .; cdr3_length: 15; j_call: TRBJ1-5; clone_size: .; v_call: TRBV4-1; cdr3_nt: TGCGCCAGCAGCCAAGAGACAGTGATCAATCAGCCCCAGCATTTT; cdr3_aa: CASSQETVINQPQHF
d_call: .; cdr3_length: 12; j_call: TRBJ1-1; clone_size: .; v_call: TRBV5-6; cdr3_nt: TGTGCCAGCAGCTCGGGGTTCACTGAAGCTTTCTTT; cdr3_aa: CASSSGFTEAFF
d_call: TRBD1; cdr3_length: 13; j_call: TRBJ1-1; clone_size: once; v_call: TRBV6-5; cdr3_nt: TGTGCCAGCAGTACAACAGGGGGCACTGAAGCTTTCTTT; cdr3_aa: CASSTTGGTEAFF
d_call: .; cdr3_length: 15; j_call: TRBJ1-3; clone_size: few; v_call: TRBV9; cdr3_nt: TGTGCCAGCAGCGCCCGGGAGGGGAGTGGAAACACCATATATTTT; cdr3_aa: CASSAREGSGNTIYF
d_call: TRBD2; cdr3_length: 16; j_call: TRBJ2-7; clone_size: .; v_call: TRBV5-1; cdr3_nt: TGCGCCAGCAGCTTGGATGGCGGGGGGACCCCAAAGGAGCAGTACTTC; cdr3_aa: CASSLDGGGTPKEQYF
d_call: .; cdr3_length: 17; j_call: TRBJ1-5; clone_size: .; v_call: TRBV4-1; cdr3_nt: TGCGCCAGCAGCCAAGATGGGCCAGGGGTTAGCAATCAGCCCCAGCATTTT; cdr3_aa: CASSQDGPGVSNQPQHF
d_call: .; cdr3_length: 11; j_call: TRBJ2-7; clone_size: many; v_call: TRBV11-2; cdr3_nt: TGTGCCAGCAGCGAAGGGAGGGAGCAGTACTTC; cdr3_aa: CASSEGREQYF
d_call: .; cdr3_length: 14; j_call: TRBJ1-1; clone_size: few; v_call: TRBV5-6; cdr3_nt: TGTGCCAGCAGCTTTATCCTCACTAACACTGAAGCTTTCTTT; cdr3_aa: CASSFILTNTEAFF
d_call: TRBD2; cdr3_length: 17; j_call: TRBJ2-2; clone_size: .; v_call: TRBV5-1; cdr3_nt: TGCGCCAGCAGCTACCCTAGCGGGGGTCCATACACCGGGGAGCTGTTTTTT; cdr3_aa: CASSYPSGGPYTGELFF
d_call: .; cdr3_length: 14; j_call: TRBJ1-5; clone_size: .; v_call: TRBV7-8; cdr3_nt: TGTGCCAGCAGCTTAGCACAAAGCAATCAGCCCCAGCATTTT; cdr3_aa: CASSLAQSNQPQHF
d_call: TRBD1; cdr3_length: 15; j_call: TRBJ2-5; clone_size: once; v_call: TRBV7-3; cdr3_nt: TGTGCCAGCAGCCCGGACAGGGGGAAGGCTGAGACCCAGTACTTC; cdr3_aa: CASSPDRGKAETQYF
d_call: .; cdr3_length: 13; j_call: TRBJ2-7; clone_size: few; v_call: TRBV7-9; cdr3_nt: TGTGCCAGCAGCCCTCCGGAGACCCTCGAGCAGTACTTC; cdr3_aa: CASSPPETLEQYF
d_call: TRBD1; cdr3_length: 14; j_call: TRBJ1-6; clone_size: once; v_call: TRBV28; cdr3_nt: TGTGCCAGCTGCTCCGGGACAGGTATGGACCCCCTCCACTTT; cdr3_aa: CASCSGTGMDPLHF
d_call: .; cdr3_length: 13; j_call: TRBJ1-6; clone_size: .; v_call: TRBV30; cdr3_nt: TGTGCCTGGAGGGTTGAGGGATGGTCACCCCTCCACTTT; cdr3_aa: CAWRVEGWSPLHF
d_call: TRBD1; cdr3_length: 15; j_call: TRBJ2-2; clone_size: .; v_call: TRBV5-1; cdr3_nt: TGCGCCAGCAGCGAGGGACAGGTGAACACCGGGGAGCTGTTTTTT; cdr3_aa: CASSEGQVNTGELFF
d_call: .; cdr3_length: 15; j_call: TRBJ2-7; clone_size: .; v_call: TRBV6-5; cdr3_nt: TGTGCCAGCAGTTACATGGGCACCAGCTCCTACGAGCAGTACTTC; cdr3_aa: CASSYMGTSSYEQYF
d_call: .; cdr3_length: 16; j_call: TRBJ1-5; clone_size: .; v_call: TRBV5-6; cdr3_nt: TGTGCCAGCAGCTTGAGTAGCGGAAGCTTCAATCAGCCCCAGCATTTT; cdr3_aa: CASSLSSGSFNQPQHF
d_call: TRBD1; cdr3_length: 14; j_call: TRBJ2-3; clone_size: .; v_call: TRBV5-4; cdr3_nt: TGTGCCAGCAGCTTGGCGACAGGGACAGATACGCAGTATTTT; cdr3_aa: CASSLATGTDTQYF
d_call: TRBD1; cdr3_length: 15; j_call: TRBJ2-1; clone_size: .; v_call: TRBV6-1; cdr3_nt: TGTGCCAGCCCTTTGGGACAGGGGTATCTGAATGAGCAGTTCTTC; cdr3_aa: CASPLGQGYLNEQFF
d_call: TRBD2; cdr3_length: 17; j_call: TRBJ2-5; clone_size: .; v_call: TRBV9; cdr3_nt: TGTGCCAGCAGCCCCACCCCTAGCGGGGTAGCCCCAGAGACCCAGTACTTC; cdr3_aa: CASSPTPSGVAPETQYF
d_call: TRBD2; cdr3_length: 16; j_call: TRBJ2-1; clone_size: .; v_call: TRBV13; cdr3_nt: TGTGCCAGCAGCAGACCCCGGACTAGCGCGTACAATGAGCAGTTCTTC; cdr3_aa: CASSRPRTSAYNEQFF
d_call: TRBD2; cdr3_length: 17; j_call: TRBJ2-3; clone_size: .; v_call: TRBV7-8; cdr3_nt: TGTGCCAGCAGCTCCGCCTTGGGCCGGGGGGGCCCGGATACGCAGTATTTT; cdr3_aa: CASSSALGRGGPDTQYF
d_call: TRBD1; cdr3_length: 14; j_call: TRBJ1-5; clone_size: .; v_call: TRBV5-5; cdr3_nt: TGTGCCAGCAGCGGGACAGGGGTTGATCAGCCCCAGCATTTT; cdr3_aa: CASSGTGVDQPQHF
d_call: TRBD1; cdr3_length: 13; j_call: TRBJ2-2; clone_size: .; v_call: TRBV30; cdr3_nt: TGTGCCTGGAGGGCAGGGGGATCCGGGGAGCTGTTTTTT; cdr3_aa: CAWRAGGSGELFF
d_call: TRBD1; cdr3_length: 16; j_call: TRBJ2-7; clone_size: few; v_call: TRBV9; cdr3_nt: TGTGCCAGCAGCGTTGATGTAGGGACAGGGAACTACGAGCAGTACTTC; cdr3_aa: CASSVDVGTGNYEQYF
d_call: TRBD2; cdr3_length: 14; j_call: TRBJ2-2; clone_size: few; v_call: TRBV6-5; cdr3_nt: TGTGCCAGCAGTACTAGCGGGGTGGACGGGGAGCTGTTTTTT; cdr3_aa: CASSTSGVDGELFF
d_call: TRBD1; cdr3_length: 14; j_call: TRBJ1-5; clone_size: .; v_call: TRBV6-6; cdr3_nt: TGTGCCAGCAACAGGGGGCAGGACGATCAGCCCCAGCATTTT; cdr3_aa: CASNRGQDDQPQHF
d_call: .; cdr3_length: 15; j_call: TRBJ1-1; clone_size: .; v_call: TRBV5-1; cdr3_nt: TGCGCCAGCAGCCCACCACAGGGCTCGTACACTGAAGCTTTCTTT; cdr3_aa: CASSPPQGSYTEAFF